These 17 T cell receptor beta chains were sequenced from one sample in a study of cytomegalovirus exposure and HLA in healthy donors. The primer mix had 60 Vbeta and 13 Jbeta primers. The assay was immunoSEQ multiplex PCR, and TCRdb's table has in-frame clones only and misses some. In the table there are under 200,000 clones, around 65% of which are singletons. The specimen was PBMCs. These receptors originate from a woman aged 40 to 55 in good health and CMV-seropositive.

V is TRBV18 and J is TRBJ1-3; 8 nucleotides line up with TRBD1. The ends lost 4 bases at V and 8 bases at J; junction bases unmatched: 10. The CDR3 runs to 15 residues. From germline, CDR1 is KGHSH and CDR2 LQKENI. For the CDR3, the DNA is TGTGCCAGCTCACTGGGGACAGGAATTACGGACACCATATATTTT. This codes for CASSLGTGITDTIYF. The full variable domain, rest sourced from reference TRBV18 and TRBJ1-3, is NAGVMQNPRHLVRRRGQEARLRCSPMKGHSHVYWYRQLPEEGLKFMVYLQKENIIDESGMPKERFSAEFPKEGPSILRIQQVVRGDSAAYFCASSLGTGITDTIYFGEGSWLTVV.

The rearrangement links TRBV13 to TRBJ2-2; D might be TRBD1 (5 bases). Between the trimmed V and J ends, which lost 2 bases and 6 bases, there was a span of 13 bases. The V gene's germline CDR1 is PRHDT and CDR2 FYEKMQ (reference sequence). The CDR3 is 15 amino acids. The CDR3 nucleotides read TGTGCCAGCAGCTTACTCACAGGAAGGGCCGGGGAGCTGTTTTTT. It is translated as CASSLLTGRAGELFF.

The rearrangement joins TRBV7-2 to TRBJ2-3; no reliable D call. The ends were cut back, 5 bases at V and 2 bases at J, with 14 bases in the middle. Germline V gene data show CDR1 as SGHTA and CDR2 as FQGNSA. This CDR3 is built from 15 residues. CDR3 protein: CASSPLSQNTDTQYF. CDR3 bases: TGTGCCAGCAGCCCCCTTTCCCAGAACACAGATACGCAGTATTTT. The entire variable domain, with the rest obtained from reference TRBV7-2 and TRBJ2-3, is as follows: GAGVSQSPSNKVTEKGKDVELRCDPISGHTALYWYRQSLGQGLEFLIYFQGNSAPDKSGLPSDRFSAERTGGSVSTLTIQRTQQEDSAVYLCASSPLSQNTDTQYFGPGTRLTVL.

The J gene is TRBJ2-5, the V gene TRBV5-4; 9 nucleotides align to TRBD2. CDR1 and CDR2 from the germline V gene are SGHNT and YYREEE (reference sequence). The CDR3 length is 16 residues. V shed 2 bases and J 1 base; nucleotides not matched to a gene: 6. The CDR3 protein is CASSLRSGGFQETQYF. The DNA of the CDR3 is TGTGCCAGCAGCTTAAGGAGCGGGGGGTTCCAAGAGACCCAGTACTTC.

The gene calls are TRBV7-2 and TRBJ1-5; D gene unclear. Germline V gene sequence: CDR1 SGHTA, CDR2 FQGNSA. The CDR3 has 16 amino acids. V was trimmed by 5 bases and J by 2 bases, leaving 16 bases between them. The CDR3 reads CASSPHGGSGNQPQHF. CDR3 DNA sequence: TGTGCCAGCAGCCCTCACGGCGGGAGTGGCAATCAGCCCCAGCATTTT.

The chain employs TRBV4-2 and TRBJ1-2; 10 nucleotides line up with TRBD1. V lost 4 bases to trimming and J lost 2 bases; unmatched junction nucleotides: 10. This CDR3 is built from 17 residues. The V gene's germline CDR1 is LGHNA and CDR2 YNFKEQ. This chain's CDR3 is CASSPLQPGQGNYGYTF. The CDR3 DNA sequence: TGTGCCAGCAGCCCCCTCCAACCGGGACAGGGGAACTATGGCTACACCTTC.

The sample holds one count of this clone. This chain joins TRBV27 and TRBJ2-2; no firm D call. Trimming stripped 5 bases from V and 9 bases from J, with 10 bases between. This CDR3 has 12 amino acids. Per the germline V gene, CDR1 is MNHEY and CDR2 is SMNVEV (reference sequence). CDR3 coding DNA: TGTGCCAGCAGTCCCCCTGGCCGGGAGCTGTTTTTT. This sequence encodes CASSPPGRELFF.

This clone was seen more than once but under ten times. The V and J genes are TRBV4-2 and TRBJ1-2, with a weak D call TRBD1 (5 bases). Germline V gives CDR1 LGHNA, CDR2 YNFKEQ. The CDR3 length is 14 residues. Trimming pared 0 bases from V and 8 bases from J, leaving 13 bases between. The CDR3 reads CASSQDGRGEGYTF. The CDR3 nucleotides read TGTGCCAGCAGCCAAGATGGGAGGGGAGAGGGCTACACCTTC.

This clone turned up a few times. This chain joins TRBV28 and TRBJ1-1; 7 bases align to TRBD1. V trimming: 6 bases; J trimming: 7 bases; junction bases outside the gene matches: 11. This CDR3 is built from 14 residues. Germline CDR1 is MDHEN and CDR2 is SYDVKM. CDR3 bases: TGTGCCAGCAGGAAGGGGGCTTTGACCCTTGAAGCTTTCTTT. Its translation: CASRKGALTLEAFF.

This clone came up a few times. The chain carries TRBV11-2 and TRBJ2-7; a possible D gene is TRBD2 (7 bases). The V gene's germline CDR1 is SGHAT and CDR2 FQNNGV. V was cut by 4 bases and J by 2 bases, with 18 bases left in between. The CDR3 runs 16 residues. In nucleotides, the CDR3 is TGTGCCAGCAGCTCCCTCTGGGGGGCGGGAGCCTACGAGCAGTACTTC. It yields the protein CASSSLWGAGAYEQYF.

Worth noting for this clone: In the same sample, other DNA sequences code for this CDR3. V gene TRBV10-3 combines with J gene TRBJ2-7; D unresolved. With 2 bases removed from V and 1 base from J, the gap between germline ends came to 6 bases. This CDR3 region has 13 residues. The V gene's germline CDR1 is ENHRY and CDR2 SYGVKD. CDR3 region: CAISEPGSYEQYF. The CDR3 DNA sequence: TGTGCCATCAGTGAGCCGGGTTCCTACGAGCAGTACTTC.

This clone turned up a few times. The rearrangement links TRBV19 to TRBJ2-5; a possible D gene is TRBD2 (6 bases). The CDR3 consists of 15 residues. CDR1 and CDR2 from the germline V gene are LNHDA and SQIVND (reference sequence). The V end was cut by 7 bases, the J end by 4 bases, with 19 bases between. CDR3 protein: CASTDVDGRGETQYF. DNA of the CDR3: TGTGCCAGTACCGATGTTGACGGGAGAGGAGAGACCCAGTACTTC. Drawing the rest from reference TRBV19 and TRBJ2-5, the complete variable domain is DGGITQSPKYLFRKEGQNVTLSCEQNLNHDAMYWYRQDPGQGLRLIYYSQIVNDFQKGDIAEGYSVSREKKESFPLTVTSAQKNPTAFYLCASTDVDGRGETQYFGPGTRLLVL.

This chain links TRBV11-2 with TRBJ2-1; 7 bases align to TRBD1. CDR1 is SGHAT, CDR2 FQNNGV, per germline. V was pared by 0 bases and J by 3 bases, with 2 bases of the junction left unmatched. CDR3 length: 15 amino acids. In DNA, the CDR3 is TGTGCCAGCAGCTTAGAGGGACAGAACTACAATGAGCAGTTCTTC. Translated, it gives CASSLEGQNYNEQFF.

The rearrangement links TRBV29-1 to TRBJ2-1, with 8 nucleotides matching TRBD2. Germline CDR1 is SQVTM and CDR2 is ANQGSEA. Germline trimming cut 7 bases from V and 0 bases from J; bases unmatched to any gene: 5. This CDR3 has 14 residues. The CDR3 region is CSGGGGTSYNEQFF. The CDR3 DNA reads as TGCAGCGGGGGCGGGGGGACCTCCTACAATGAGCAGTTCTTC.

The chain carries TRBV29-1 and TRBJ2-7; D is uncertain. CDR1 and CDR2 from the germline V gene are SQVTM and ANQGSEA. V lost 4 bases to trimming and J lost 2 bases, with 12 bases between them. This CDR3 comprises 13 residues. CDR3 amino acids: CSVAPPGTYEQYF. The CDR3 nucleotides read TGCAGCGTTGCCCCCCCAGGCACCTACGAGCAGTACTTC.

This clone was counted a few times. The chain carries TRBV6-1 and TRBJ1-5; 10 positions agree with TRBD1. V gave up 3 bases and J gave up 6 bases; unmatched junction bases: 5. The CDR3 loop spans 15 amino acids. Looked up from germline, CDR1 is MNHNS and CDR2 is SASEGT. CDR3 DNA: TGTGCCAGCAGTGACAGGACAGGGGGTCGTCAGCCCCAGCATTTT. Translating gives CASSDRTGGRQPQHF.

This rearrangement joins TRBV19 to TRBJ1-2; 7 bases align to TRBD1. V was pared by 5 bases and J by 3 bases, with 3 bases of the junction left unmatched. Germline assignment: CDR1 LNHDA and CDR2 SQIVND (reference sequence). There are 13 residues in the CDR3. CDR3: CASSVRGYYGYTF. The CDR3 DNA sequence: TGTGCCAGTAGTGTCAGGGGGTACTATGGCTACACCTTC.